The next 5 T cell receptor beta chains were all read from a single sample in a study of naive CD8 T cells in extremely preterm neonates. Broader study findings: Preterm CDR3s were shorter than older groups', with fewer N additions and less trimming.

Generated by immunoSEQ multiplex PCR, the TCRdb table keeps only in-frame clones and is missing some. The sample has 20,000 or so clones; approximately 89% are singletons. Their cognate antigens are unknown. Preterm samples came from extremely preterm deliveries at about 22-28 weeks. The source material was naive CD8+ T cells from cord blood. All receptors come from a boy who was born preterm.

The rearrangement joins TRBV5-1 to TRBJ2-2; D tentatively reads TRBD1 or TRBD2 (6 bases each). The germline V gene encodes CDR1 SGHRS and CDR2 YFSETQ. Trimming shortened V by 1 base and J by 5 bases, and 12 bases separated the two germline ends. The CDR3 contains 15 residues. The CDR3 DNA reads TGCGCCAGCAGCTTGAAAAGGGGGGCGACCGGGGAGCTGTTTTTT. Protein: CASSLKRGATGELFF.

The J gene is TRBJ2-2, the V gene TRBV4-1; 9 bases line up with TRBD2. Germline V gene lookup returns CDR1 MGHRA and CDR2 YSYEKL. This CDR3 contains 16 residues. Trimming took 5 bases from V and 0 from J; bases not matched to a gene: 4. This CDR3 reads CASSSAGGTNTGELFF. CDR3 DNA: TGCGCCAGCAGCTCCGCGGGGGGGACGAACACCGGGGAGCTGTTTTTT.

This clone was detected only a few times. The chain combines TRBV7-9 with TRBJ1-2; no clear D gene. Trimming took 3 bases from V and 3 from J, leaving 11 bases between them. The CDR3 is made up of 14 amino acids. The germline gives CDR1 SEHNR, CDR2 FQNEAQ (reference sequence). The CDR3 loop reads CASSLSGGYYGYTF. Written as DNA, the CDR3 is TGTGCCAGCAGCTTGTCAGGAGGGTACTATGGCTACACCTTC.

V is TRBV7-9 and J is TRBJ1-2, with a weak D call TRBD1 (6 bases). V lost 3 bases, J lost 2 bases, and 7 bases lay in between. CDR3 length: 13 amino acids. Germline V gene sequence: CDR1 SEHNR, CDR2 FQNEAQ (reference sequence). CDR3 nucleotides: TGTGCCAGCAGCTTTACAGGGAACTATGGCTACACCTTC. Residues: CASSFTGNYGYTF. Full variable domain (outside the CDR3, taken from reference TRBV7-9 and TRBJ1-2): DTGVSQNPRHKITKRGQNVTFRCDPISEHNRLYWYRQTLGQGPEFLTYFQNEAQLEKSRLLSDRFSAERPKGSFSTLEIQRTEQGDSAMYLCASSFTGNYGYTFGSGTRLTVV.

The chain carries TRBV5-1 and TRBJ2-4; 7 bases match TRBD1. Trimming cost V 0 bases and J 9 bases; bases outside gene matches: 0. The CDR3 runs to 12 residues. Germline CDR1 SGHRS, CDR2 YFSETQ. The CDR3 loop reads CASSLAGGIQYF. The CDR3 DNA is TGCGCCAGCAGCTTGGCAGGGGGCATTCAGTACTTC.